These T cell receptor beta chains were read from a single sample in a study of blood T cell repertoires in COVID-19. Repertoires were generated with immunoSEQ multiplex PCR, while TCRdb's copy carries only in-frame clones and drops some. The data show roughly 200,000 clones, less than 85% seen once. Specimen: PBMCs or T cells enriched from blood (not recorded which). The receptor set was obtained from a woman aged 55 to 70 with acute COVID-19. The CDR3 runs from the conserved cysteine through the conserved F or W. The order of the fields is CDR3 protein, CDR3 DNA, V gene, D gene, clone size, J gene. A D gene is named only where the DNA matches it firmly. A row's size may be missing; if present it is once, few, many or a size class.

CDR3 protein: CASSAGREVETQYF; CDR3 DNA: TGTGCCAGCAGCGCTGGCAGGGAGGTGGAGACCCAGTACTTC; V gene: TRBV13; D gene: -; clone size: -; J gene: TRBJ2-5
CDR3 protein: CASSPAGEGKYGYTF; CDR3 DNA: TGTGCCAGCTCACCTGCGGGGGAAGGGAAATATGGCTACACCTTC; V gene: TRBV18; D gene: -; clone size: -; J gene: TRBJ1-2
CDR3 protein: CASSTSPGYEQYF; CDR3 DNA: TGTGCCAGCAGCACCTCACCGGGGTACGAGCAGTACTTC; V gene: TRBV7-2; D gene: -; clone size: -; J gene: TRBJ2-7
CDR3 protein: CASSSGGPGKDTQYF; CDR3 DNA: TGCGCCAGCAGCTCGGGAGGGCCTGGCAAAGATACGCAGTATTTT; V gene: TRBV4-3; D gene: TRBD2; clone size: -; J gene: TRBJ2-3
CDR3 protein: CASSMRVWGREQFF; CDR3 DNA: TGTGCCAGTAGTATGCGGGTCTGGGGTCGGGAGCAGTTCTTC; V gene: TRBV19; D gene: -; clone size: -; J gene: TRBJ2-1
CDR3 protein: CASSLGSQETQYF; CDR3 DNA: TGTGCCAGCAGTTTAGGGAGCCAAGAGACCCAGTACTTC; V gene: TRBV12-3/TRBV12-4; D gene: -; clone size: -; J gene: TRBJ2-5
CDR3 protein: CASSVTGETYNEQFF; CDR3 DNA: TGTGCCAGCAGCGTCACTGGGGAGACCTACAATGAGCAGTTCTTC; V gene: TRBV9; D gene: -; clone size: few; J gene: TRBJ2-1
CDR3 protein: CASSFGNTEAFF; CDR3 DNA: TGTGCCAGCAGTTTCGGGAACACTGAAGCTTTCTTT; V gene: TRBV12-3/TRBV12-4; D gene: -; clone size: -; J gene: TRBJ1-1
CDR3 protein: CASSSLSRQLLDTEAFF; CDR3 DNA: TGTGCCAGCAGTTCCCTCAGCAGGCAACTTCTGGACACTGAAGCTTTCTTT; V gene: TRBV27; D gene: -; clone size: -; J gene: TRBJ1-1
CDR3 protein: CASSLAGGEAFF; CDR3 DNA: TGTGCCAGCAGCTTAGCGGGGGGAGAAGCTTTCTTT; V gene: TRBV7-2; D gene: -; clone size: -; J gene: TRBJ1-1
CDR3 protein: CASRRQGGSGANVLTF; CDR3 DNA: TGTGCCAGCAGACGACAGGGGGGCTCTGGGGCCAACGTCCTGACTTTC; V gene: TRBV2; D gene: TRBD1; clone size: -; J gene: TRBJ2-6
CDR3 protein: CSVVKEGNQPQHF; CDR3 DNA: TGCAGCGTTGTGAAGGAGGGCAATCAGCCCCAGCATTTT; V gene: TRBV29-1; D gene: -; clone size: few; J gene: TRBJ1-5
CDR3 protein: CAWSQGSGYTF; CDR3 DNA: TGTGCCTGGAGTCAGGGGAGCGGCTACACCTTC; V gene: TRBV30; D gene: -; clone size: -; J gene: TRBJ1-2
CDR3 protein: CASSMVQATNTGELFF; CDR3 DNA: TGTGCCAGTAGTATGGTGCAGGCCACGAACACCGGGGAGCTGTTTTTT; V gene: TRBV19; D gene: -; clone size: -; J gene: TRBJ2-2
CDR3 protein: CASSSQGYGNTIYF; CDR3 DNA: TGTGCCAGCAGCTCCCAGGGCTATGGAAACACCATATATTTT; V gene: TRBV7-2; D gene: -; clone size: -; J gene: TRBJ1-3
CDR3 protein: CASSLQGANEKLFF; CDR3 DNA: TGTGCCAGCAGCTTACAGGGAGCTAATGAAAAACTGTTTTTT; V gene: TRBV5-4; D gene: -; clone size: -; J gene: TRBJ1-4
CDR3 protein: CASSPRTVVSGNTIYF; CDR3 DNA: TGTGCCAGCAGCCCCAGAACAGTAGTATCTGGAAACACCATATATTTT; V gene: TRBV3-1/TRBV3-2; D gene: -; clone size: -; J gene: TRBJ1-3
CDR3 protein: CASSQVQGALYGYTF; CDR3 DNA: TGCGCCAGCAGCCAAGTACAGGGGGCGCTTTATGGCTACACCTTC; V gene: TRBV4-3; D gene: TRBD1; clone size: -; J gene: TRBJ1-2
CDR3 protein: CASSRSGVSQPQHF; CDR3 DNA: TGTGCCAGCAGCCGATCAGGGGTTAGTCAGCCCCAGCATTTT; V gene: TRBV5-4; D gene: -; clone size: few; J gene: TRBJ1-5
CDR3 protein: CSVGGQGFNGYTF; CDR3 DNA: TGCAGCGTTGGGGGACAGGGCTTCAATGGCTACACCTTC; V gene: TRBV29-1; D gene: TRBD1; clone size: once; J gene: TRBJ1-2
CDR3 protein: CASSLGGGSKETQYF; CDR3 DNA: TGCGCCAGCAGCTTGGGAGGGGGCAGTAAGGAGACCCAGTACTTC; V gene: TRBV5-1; D gene: TRBD1; clone size: once; J gene: TRBJ2-5
CDR3 protein: CASSAGHIGAPDTQYF; CDR3 DNA: TGCGCCAGCAGCGCCGGACACATCGGAGCCCCAGATACGCAGTATTTT; V gene: TRBV5-1; D gene: -; clone size: -; J gene: TRBJ2-3
CDR3 protein: CASSPLGAGANVLTF; CDR3 DNA: TGTGCCAGCAGCCCCCTCGGGGCTGGGGCCAACGTCCTGACTTTC; V gene: TRBV2; D gene: -; clone size: -; J gene: TRBJ2-6
CDR3 protein: CATSDRDTSQHF; CDR3 DNA: TGTGCCACCAGTGACAGGGACACTTCCCAGCATTTT; V gene: TRBV24-1; D gene: -; clone size: -; J gene: TRBJ1-5
CDR3 protein: CASSQEAHSYNEQFF; CDR3 DNA: TGCGCCAGCAGCCAAGAGGCGCACAGCTACAATGAGCAGTTCTTC; V gene: TRBV4-3; D gene: -; clone size: -; J gene: TRBJ2-1
CDR3 protein: CASSQHSGSMYEQFF; CDR3 DNA: TGTGCCAGCAGCCAACATAGCGGGAGTATGTATGAGCAGTTCTTC; V gene: TRBV3-1/TRBV3-2; D gene: TRBD2; clone size: -; J gene: TRBJ2-1
CDR3 protein: CASSQTSGRTDTQYF; CDR3 DNA: TGTGCCAGCAGCCAGACTAGCGGGAGGACAGATACGCAGTATTTT; V gene: TRBV5-4; D gene: TRBD2; clone size: -; J gene: TRBJ2-3
CDR3 protein: CASRYTGNTEAFF; CDR3 DNA: TGTGCCAGCAGGTATACAGGGAACACTGAAGCTTTCTTT; V gene: TRBV7-9; D gene: -; clone size: -; J gene: TRBJ1-1
CDR3 protein: CASSLVGGIRNTIYF; CDR3 DNA: TGTGCCAGCAGCTTAGTAGGGGGAATCAGAAACACCATATATTTT; V gene: TRBV7-9; D gene: -; clone size: few; J gene: TRBJ1-3
CDR3 protein: CASSQELAVQETQYF; CDR3 DNA: TGTGCCAGCAGCCAAGAATTAGCGGTCCAAGAGACCCAGTACTTC; V gene: TRBV3-1/TRBV3-2; D gene: -; clone size: -; J gene: TRBJ2-5
CDR3 protein: CASSQAKTGGWNEKLFF; CDR3 DNA: TGTGCCAGCAGCCAAGCGAAGACAGGGGGCTGGAATGAAAAACTGTTTTTT; V gene: TRBV3-1/TRBV3-2; D gene: TRBD1; clone size: -; J gene: TRBJ1-4
CDR3 protein: CASSPFGGVITDTQYF; CDR3 DNA: TGTGCCAGCTCACCATTTGGAGGGGTCATCACAGATACGCAGTATTTT; V gene: TRBV18; D gene: -; clone size: few; J gene: TRBJ2-3
CDR3 protein: CATADRYNSPLHF; CDR3 DNA: TGCGCCACCGCAGACAGGTATAATTCACCCCTCCACTTT; V gene: TRBV4-1; D gene: -; clone size: -; J gene: TRBJ1-6
CDR3 protein: CASIFSGSTDTQYF; CDR3 DNA: TGTGCCAGCATTTTTTCCGGTAGCACAGATACGCAGTATTTT; V gene: TRBV7-9; D gene: -; clone size: -; J gene: TRBJ2-3
CDR3 protein: CASSPDTKPGNTIYF; CDR3 DNA: TGTGCCAGCAGCCCGGACACAAAACCCGGAAACACCATATATTTT; V gene: TRBV5-4; D gene: -; clone size: -; J gene: TRBJ1-3
CDR3 protein: CASSLEGLAGTGELFF; CDR3 DNA: TGTGCCAGCAGCCTAGAGGGACTAGCGGGCACCGGGGAGCTGTTTTTT; V gene: TRBV3-1/TRBV3-2; D gene: TRBD2; clone size: -; J gene: TRBJ2-2
CDR3 protein: CASTLNGQGVGQPQHF; CDR3 DNA: TGTGCCAGCACCTTGAACGGACAGGGGGTGGGTCAGCCCCAGCATTTT; V gene: TRBV27; D gene: TRBD1; clone size: -; J gene: TRBJ1-5
CDR3 protein: CAVERGSGNTIYF; CDR3 DNA: TGTGCCGTCGAGCGGGGATCTGGAAACACCATATATTTT; V gene: TRBV7-9; D gene: -; clone size: -; J gene: TRBJ1-3
CDR3 protein: CASSTILNTEAFF; CDR3 DNA: TGTGCCAGTAGTACCATTCTGAACACTGAAGCTTTCTTT; V gene: TRBV19; D gene: -; clone size: -; J gene: TRBJ1-1